Below, 9 T cell receptor beta chains from the same sample are listed, as sequenced in a study of blood T cell repertoires in COVID-19. Only in-frame clones appear in the TCRdb table, and some are missing; sequencing was by immunoSEQ multiplex PCR. This sample has about 86,000 clones, with roughly 82% found just once. The specimen was peripheral blood. Source of these receptors: a woman older than 75 with acute or convalescent COVID-19.

V and J are TRBV5-1 and TRBJ2-3; 8 positions agree with TRBD1. After removal of 4 bases from V and 4 bases from J, the junction contained 5 bases not matched to a gene. The CDR3 runs to 14 residues. Germline V lookup: CDR1 SGHRS, CDR2 YFSETQ. The CDR3 bases are TGCGCCAGCAGCGGAGGACAGGGTGCAGATACGCAGTATTTT. It specifies CASSGGQGADTQYF.

The chain has TRBV2 and TRBJ2-3; 11 bases are a match to TRBD2. The CDR3 has 15 amino acids. CDR1 is SNHLY, CDR2 FYNNEI, per germline. V trimming: 6 bases; J trimming: 1 base; junction bases outside the gene matches: 3. For the CDR3, the DNA is TGTGCCAGCAGGCAACTAGCGGGAGGCACAGATACGCAGTATTTT. Translated: CASRQLAGGTDTQYF. The full variable domain, its missing parts supplied by reference TRBV2 and TRBJ2-3, is EPEVTQTPSHQVTQMGQEVILRCVPISNHLYFYWYRQILGQKVEFLVSFYNNEISEKSEIFDDQFSVERPDGSNFTLKIRSTKLEDSAMYFCASRQLAGGTDTQYFGPGTRLTVL.

This sequence joins TRBV27 and TRBJ2-7; D is possibly TRBD2 (5 bases). The germline CDR1 and CDR2 sequences are MNHEY and SMNVEV (reference sequence). With 6 bases removed from V and 4 bases from J, the gap between germline ends came to 19 bases. The CDR3 runs 15 residues. The CDR3 loop is CASRLMGALGYEQYF. In DNA form, the CDR3 reads TGTGCCAGCAGGCTGATGGGAGCCCTGGGTTACGAGCAGTACTTC.

This rearrangement joins TRBV9 to TRBJ2-1, with TRBD2 matching over 7 bases. The CDR3 runs to 16 residues. Trimming cost V 0 bases and J 0 bases; bases outside gene matches: 3. CDR1 and CDR2 (germline): SGDLS, YYNGEE. CDR3: CASSVDGGGSYNEQFF. DNA of the CDR3: TGTGCCAGCAGCGTAGACGGCGGGGGCTCCTACAATGAGCAGTTCTTC.

This chain uses TRBV19 with TRBJ1-4; no reliable D call. The germline V and J ends were trimmed by 3 bases and 7 bases, with 15 bases remaining between them. The germline CDR1 and CDR2 sequences are LNHDA and SQIVND (reference sequence). The CDR3 runs 15 residues. CDR3 coding DNA: TGTGCCAGTAGTATTTCCTCGTCCGAGGTTGAAAAACTGTTTTTT. Translated, it gives CASSISSSEVEKLFF.

J is TRBJ1-5 and V is TRBV19; D may be TRBD1 (5 bases). The CDR3 sequence is 15 residues long. Trimming removed 1 base from V and 3 bases from J, with 10 bases in between. Germline V lookup: CDR1 LNHDA, CDR2 SQIVND (reference sequence). Here the CDR3 reads CASSIGGLPNQPQHF. The CDR3 DNA is TGTGCCAGTAGTATAGGGGGACTCCCCAATCAGCCCCAGCATTTT. Supplemented by reference TRBV19 and TRBJ1-5, the full variable domain reads DGGITQSPKYLFRKEGQNVTLSCEQNLNHDAMYWYRQDPGQGLRLIYYSQIVNDFQKGDIAEGYSVSREKKESFPLTVTSAQKNPTAFYLCASSIGGLPNQPQHFGDGTRLSIL.

This clone was found once. The genes are TRBV13 and TRBJ1-1; 7 positions agree with TRBD1. CDR3 length: 17 amino acids. The junction had 10 bases not matched to a gene; V was cut back by 3 bases and J by 0 bases. Germline-derived CDR1 and CDR2 are PRHDT and FYEKMQ (reference sequence). The CDR3 DNA follows: TGTGCCAGCAGCTTTGTGACAGGGCTAAATGTGAACACTGAAGCTTTCTTT. Amino acids: CASSFVTGLNVNTEAFF.

This clone showed up just a few times. The chain has TRBV5-8 and TRBJ1-3, with a possible D match to TRBD1 (5 bases). Germline loops: CDR1 SGHTS, CDR2 YDEGEE. CDR3 size: 15 residues. V was clipped by 3 bases and J by 0 bases, with 10 bases between them. This CDR3 is CASSWSGLSGNTIYF. DNA of the CDR3: TGTGCCAGCAGCTGGTCAGGGCTCTCTGGAAACACCATATATTTT.

The chain carries TRBV28 and TRBJ1-4; 9 bases align to TRBD1. The germline gives CDR1 MDHEN, CDR2 SYDVKM. The CDR3 length is 16 residues. Unmatched junction bases numbered 8, after V lost 3 bases and J lost 6 bases. The CDR3 bases are TGTGCCAGCAGTTTCCTACCGGGACAGGGCGATGAAAAACTGTTTTTT. This sequence encodes CASSFLPGQGDEKLFF.